The entry below gives a single T cell receptor (beta chain) sequence along with its context. No antigen is known for it. This specimen belongs to a study of radiotherapy plus CTLA-4 blockade in lung cancer. Study at large: In about 20% of patients, objective responses were seen; roughly 30% had disease control.

Deletions cut 0 bases from V and 7 bases from J, with 10 bases between. The length of the CDR3 is 13 residues. CDR1 is SGHDT, CDR2 YYEEEE, per germline. Whole-study results and caveats: Increased serum interferon-beta after radiation also reportedly predicted response strongly.

Produced via immunoSEQ multiplex PCR; TCRdb's table is partial and in-frame only. The sample records tens of thousands of clones, 75% to 90% being singletons. The sequenced sample was peripheral blood, obtained from a patient treated with radiotherapy plus ipilimumab. The chain links TRBV5-6 to TRBJ1-1, with a possible D match to TRBD1 (5 bases). This receptor was identified in a human donor with non-small cell lung cancer who had a partial response to radiotherapy plus ipilimumab. The CDR3 DNA reads as TGTGCCAGCAGCTTGGATAGGGGCGGTGAAGCTTTCTTT. This encodes CASSLDRGGEAFF.